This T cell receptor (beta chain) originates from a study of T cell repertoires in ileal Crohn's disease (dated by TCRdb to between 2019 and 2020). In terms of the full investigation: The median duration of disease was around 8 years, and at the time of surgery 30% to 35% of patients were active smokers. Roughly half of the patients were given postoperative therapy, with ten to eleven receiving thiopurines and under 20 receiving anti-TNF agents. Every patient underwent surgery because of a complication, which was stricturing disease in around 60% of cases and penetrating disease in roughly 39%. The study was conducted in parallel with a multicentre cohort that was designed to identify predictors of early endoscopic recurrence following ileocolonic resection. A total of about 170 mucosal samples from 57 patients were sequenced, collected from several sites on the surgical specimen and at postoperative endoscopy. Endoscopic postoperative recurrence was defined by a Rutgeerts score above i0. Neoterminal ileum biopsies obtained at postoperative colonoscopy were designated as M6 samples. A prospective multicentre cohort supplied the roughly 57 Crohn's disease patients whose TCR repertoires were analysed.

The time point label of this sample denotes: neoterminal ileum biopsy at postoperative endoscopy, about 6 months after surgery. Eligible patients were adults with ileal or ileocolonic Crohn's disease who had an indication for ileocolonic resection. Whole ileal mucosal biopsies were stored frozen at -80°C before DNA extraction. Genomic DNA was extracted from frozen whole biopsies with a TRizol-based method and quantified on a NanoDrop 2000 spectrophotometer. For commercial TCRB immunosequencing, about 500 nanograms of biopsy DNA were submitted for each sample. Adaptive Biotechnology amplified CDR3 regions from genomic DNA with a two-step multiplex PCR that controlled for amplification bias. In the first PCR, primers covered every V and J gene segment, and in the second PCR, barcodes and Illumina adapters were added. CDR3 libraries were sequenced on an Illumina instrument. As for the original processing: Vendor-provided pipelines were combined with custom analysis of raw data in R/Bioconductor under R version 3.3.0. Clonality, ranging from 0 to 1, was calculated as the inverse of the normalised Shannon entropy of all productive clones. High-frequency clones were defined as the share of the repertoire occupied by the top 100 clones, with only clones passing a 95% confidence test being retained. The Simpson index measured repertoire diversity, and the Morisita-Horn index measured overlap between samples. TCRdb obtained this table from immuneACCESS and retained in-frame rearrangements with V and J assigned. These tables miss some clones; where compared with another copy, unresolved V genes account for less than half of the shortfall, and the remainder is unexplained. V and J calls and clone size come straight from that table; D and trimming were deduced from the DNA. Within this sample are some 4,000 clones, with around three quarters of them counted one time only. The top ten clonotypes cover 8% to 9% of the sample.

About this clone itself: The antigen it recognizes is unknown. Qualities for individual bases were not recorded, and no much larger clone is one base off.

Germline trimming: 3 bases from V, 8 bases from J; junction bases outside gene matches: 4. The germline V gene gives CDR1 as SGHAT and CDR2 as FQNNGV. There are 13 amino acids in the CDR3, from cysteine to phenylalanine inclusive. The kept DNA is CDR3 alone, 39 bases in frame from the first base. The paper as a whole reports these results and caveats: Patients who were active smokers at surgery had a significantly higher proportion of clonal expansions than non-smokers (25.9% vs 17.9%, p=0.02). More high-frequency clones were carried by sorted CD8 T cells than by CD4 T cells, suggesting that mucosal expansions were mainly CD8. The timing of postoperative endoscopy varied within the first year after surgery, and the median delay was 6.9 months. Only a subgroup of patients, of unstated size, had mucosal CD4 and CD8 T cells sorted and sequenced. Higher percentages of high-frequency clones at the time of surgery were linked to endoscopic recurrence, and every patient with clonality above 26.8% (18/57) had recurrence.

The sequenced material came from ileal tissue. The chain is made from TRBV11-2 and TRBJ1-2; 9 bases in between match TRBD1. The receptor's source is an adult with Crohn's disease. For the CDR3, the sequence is CASSFGQGLGYTF. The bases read TGTGCCAGCAGCTTCGGACAGGGGCTGGGCTACACCTTC.